These 29 T cell receptor beta chains came from one sample sequenced in a study of blood T cell repertoires in COVID-19. Profiling relied on immunoSEQ multiplex PCR, and the TCRdb table lists in-frame clones only, not all of them. The sample has about 26,000 clones, more than 85% seen once. The specimen sequenced was peripheral blood. These receptors were taken from a human donor in a cohort sampled during active COVID-19.

This sequence joins TRBV6-5 and TRBJ2-1; TRBD1 aligns across 7 bases. CDR1 is MNHEY and CDR2 is SVGAGI in the germline V gene. The V gene end was trimmed by 5 bases and the J gene end by 9 bases; junction bases not matched to a gene: 10. The CDR3 length is 14 residues. The CDR3 loop reads CASSTDRAFGEQFF. The DNA for the CDR3 is TGTGCCAGCAGTACCGACAGGGCGTTTGGTGAGCAGTTCTTC.

This clone was detected only once. The V gene is TRBV6-1, the J gene TRBJ2-7; 9 positions match TRBD1. Germline assignment: CDR1 MNHNS and CDR2 SASEGT. After removal of 1 base from V and 4 bases from J, the junction contained 11 bases not matched to a gene. This CDR3 spans 17 amino acids. This CDR3 is CASSEVTGGWASYEQYF. In DNA, the CDR3 is TGTGCCAGCAGTGAAGTCACAGGGGGCTGGGCCAGTTACGAGCAGTACTTC.

The chain has TRBV19 and TRBJ1-4; 7 positions match TRBD1. With V trimmed by 10 bases and J by 5 bases, 4 bases remained unmatched. Per the germline V gene, CDR1 is LNHDA and CDR2 is SQIVND (reference sequence). The CDR3 is made up of 12 amino acids. CDR3 nucleotide sequence: TGTGCCACGGGACAGAAAAATGAAAAACTGTTTTTT. Its translation: CATGQKNEKLFF.

The chain recombines TRBV5-8 with TRBJ1-2; D unresolved. This CDR3 comprises 12 residues. Per the germline V gene, CDR1 is SGHTS and CDR2 is YDEGEE. The V and J ends lost 4 bases and 7 bases respectively, with 11 bases between them. As DNA, the CDR3 is TGTGCCAGCAGCCTGAGGTCCTTTGGCTACACCTTC. Amino acid sequence: CASSLRSFGYTF.

The CDR3 region is CASSSPSGSPGELFF. Here the CDR3 DNA reads TGCGCCAGCAGTTCTCCTAGCGGGAGCCCCGGGGAGCTGTTTTTT. The gene calls are TRBV10-2 and TRBJ2-2; 10 nucleotides agree with TRBD2. This CDR3 has 15 amino acids. Germline trimming cut 5 bases from V and 6 bases from J; bases unmatched to any gene: 6. From germline, CDR1 is WSHSY and CDR2 SAAADI.

This chain connects TRBV18 to TRBJ1-1; D is possibly TRBD1 (6 bases). Germline V gives CDR1 KGHSH, CDR2 LQKENI. CDR3 length: 13 amino acids. V was shortened by 6 bases and J by 8 bases, with 16 bases between the two germline ends. CDR3 in amino acids: CASSLRGRDEAFF. The CDR3 DNA is TGTGCCAGCTCCCTCAGGGGTCGCGACGAAGCTTTCTTT.

The CDR3 DNA follows: TGTGCCAGCAGCCCAGGGGCTCGGGGTGGATACGAGCAGTACTTC. Translating it yields CASSPGARGGYEQYF. The chain employs TRBV7-6 and TRBJ2-7, with D possibly TRBD1 on 6 matching bases. The CDR3 is 15 amino acids. Trimming stripped 5 bases from V and 4 bases from J, with 18 bases between. CDR1 is SGHVS, CDR2 FNYEAQ, per germline.

DNA of the CDR3: TGTGCCAGCAGCGGTAGCAGGGTAAGGACTGAAGCTTTCTTT. Translating gives CASSGSRVRTEAFF. The gene calls are TRBV7-2 and TRBJ1-1; D perhaps matches TRBD1 (5 bases). This CDR3 has 14 residues. With 5 bases removed from V and 5 bases from J, the gap between germline ends came to 15 bases. The germline V gene encodes CDR1 SGHTA and CDR2 FQGNSA. The full variable domain, in which reference TRBV7-2 and TRBJ1-1 provide the parts outside the CDR3, is GAGVSQSPSNKVTEKGKDVELRCDPISGHTALYWYRQSLGQGLEFLIYFQGNSAPDKSGLPSDRFSAERTGGSVSTLTIQRTQQEDSAVYLCASSGSRVRTEAFFGQGTRLTVV.

V is TRBV11-2 and J is TRBJ2-7, with D maybe TRBD1 (7 bases). This CDR3 has 16 residues. Looked up from germline, CDR1 is SGHAT and CDR2 is FQNNGV. The V and J ends lost 0 bases and 2 bases respectively, with 14 bases between them. The CDR3 sequence is CASSLEGPGGPYEQYF. The CDR3 nucleotides read TGTGCCAGCAGCTTAGAAGGGCCAGGGGGGCCCTACGAGCAGTACTTC. Using reference TRBV11-2 and TRBJ2-7 for the parts outside the CDR3, the full variable domain is EAGVAQSPRYKIIEKRQSVAFWCNPISGHATLYWYQQILGQGPKLLIQFQNNGVVDDSQLPKDRFSAERLKGVDSTLKIQPAKLEDSAVYLCASSLEGPGGPYEQYFGPGTRLTVT.

This chain uses TRBV4-2 with TRBJ2-2; 13 bases map to TRBD2. The CDR3 length is 18 residues. With V trimmed by 4 bases and J by 0 bases, 5 bases remained unmatched. CDR1 LGHNA and CDR2 YNFKEQ come from the germline V gene. Written as DNA, the CDR3 is TGTGCCAGCAGCCCGCAGACTAGCGGGGGGCCGAACACCGGGGAGCTGTTTTTT. This gives the protein CASSPQTSGGPNTGELFF.

The genes are TRBV7-9 and TRBJ1-5, with 9 bases matching TRBD1. From germline, CDR1 is SEHNR and CDR2 FQNEAQ (reference sequence). V lost 2 bases to trimming and J lost 7 bases; unmatched junction nucleotides: 6. The CDR3 contains 15 residues. CDR3 DNA: TGTGCCAGCAGCTTAACGGGACAGGGTGAACAGCCCCAGCATTTT. Translated: CASSLTGQGEQPQHF.

V gene TRBV7-2 combines with J gene TRBJ1-4; TRBD1 aligns across 8 bases. Trimming removed 2 bases from V and 8 bases from J; junction bases left unmatched: 10. The CDR3 totals 16 residues. Germline V lookup: CDR1 SGHTA, CDR2 FQGNSA. The CDR3 DNA follows: TGTGCCAGCAGCTTAAAAGGACAGGGAGCTGCCGAAAAACTGTTTTTT. This codes for CASSLKGQGAAEKLFF.

This sequence joins TRBV9 and TRBJ2-5; D remains ambiguous. Germline lookup yields CDR1 SGDLS and CDR2 YYNGEE. The V end lost 0 bases, the J end lost 1 base, and 10 bases lay between the germline ends. CDR3 length: 15 residues. This CDR3 is CASSVDQEPQETQYF. CDR3 nucleotides: TGTGCCAGCAGCGTAGACCAGGAACCCCAAGAGACCCAGTACTTC.

V is TRBV2 and J is TRBJ2-2; D unresolved. The V and J ends lost 1 base and 2 bases respectively, with 8 bases between them. Germline-derived CDR1 and CDR2 are SNHLY and FYNNEI. This CDR3 is built from 15 residues. This chain's CDR3 is CASSEVGRNTGELFF. The CDR3 coding sequence is TGTGCCAGCAGTGAAGTTGGTAGAAACACCGGGGAGCTGTTTTTT.

V gene TRBV28 combines with J gene TRBJ2-7; TRBD2 might be the D (5 bases). The CDR3 has 14 amino acids. The germline V gene has CDR1 MDHEN and CDR2 SYDVKM. V lost 5 bases and J 5 bases, leaving 16 bases between the germline ends. The CDR3 loop is CASSEGQTGNEQYF. CDR3 DNA: TGTGCCAGCAGTGAGGGTCAAACTGGTAACGAGCAGTACTTC.

This chain uses TRBV6-5 with TRBJ2-7; possible D gene TRBD1, 7 bases. CDR1 and CDR2 from the germline V gene are MNHEY and SVGAGI. V lost 8 bases to trimming and J lost 6 bases, with 17 bases between them. CDR3 length equals 13 residues. Here the CDR3 DNA reads TGTGCCAGCCAAGGGTTCAGGGGGGTCGAGCAGTACTTC. Translation: CASQGFRGVEQYF.

The gene calls are TRBV12-3 or TRBV12-4 and TRBJ1-2; D uncertain. Trimming removed 3 bases from V and 4 bases from J, with 6 bases in between. The length of the CDR3 is 12 residues. Here the CDR3 DNA reads TGTGCCAGCAGTTTCGAGGGCTATGGCTACACCTTC. This translates into CASSFEGYGYTF.

This chain connects TRBV5-1 to TRBJ1-2, with 11 bases fitting TRBD1. The V and J ends lost 4 bases and 9 bases, in that order; junction bases with no gene match: 5. CDR1 and CDR2 (germline): SGHRS, YFSETQ. The CDR3 is 13 amino acids. The CDR3: CASSGQGADSYTF. As DNA, the CDR3 is TGCGCCAGCAGCGGACAGGGGGCAGATAGCTACACCTTC.

The CDR3 sequence: CASSRPLAVTGSEQFF. The CDR3, as DNA: TGTGCCAGTAGTAGACCACTAGCGGTCACAGGCAGTGAGCAGTTCTTC. V is TRBV19 and J is TRBJ2-1, with 8 bases fitting TRBD2. V lost 4 bases and J lost 9; bases outside the gene matches: 14. The germline V gene encodes CDR1 LNHDA and CDR2 SQIVND (reference sequence). This CDR3 is 16 amino acids long.

For the CDR3, the DNA is TGCGCCAGCAGCCAAGATACTCGAGTCCTAACCATGAACACTGAAGCTTTCTTT. The encoded protein is CASSQDTRVLTMNTEAFF. J is TRBJ1-1 and V is TRBV4-1, with D unclear. This CDR3 has 18 amino acids. Trimming removed 0 bases from V and 0 bases from J, with 17 bases in between. Germline V gene lookup returns CDR1 MGHRA and CDR2 YSYEKL.

In its sample, this clone was seen once. The rearrangement joins TRBV18 to TRBJ1-5, with TRBD1 as a possible D gene (5 bases). Per germline, CDR1 KGHSH and CDR2 LQKENI. V dropped 10 bases and J dropped 0 bases, with 10 bases sitting between them. The CDR3 is 13 amino acids. CDR3 sequence: CATQGNSNQPQHF. Here the CDR3 DNA reads TGTGCCACCCAGGGCAATAGCAATCAGCCCCAGCATTTT.

This chain links TRBV6-5 with TRBJ1-1; TRBD1 matches 9 bases. The trim removed 2 bases at V and 8 bases at J, leaving 3 bases unmatched. Germline CDR1 and CDR2: MNHEY and SVGAGI. The CDR3 spans 13 residues. The CDR3 here is CASSYPGQGEAFF. The DNA for the CDR3 is TGTGCCAGCAGTTACCCGGGACAGGGAGAAGCTTTCTTT.

The chain links TRBV7-5 to TRBJ1-2; the table's D call, TRBD1, has no DNA check behind it. TRBV7-5 is noted as a pseudogene. The CDR3 length is 11 residues. Written as DNA, the CDR3 is TGTGCCAGAAGCCCACGACAGGACGCCACCTTC. It translates to CARSPRQDATF.

The CDR3 DNA sequence: TGTGCCAGCAGCTTAACAGGGGTTGGTACCGGGGAGCTGTTTTTT. This sequence encodes CASSLTGVGTGELFF. The chain joins TRBV7-7 to TRBJ2-2; 7 bases are a match to TRBD1. Trimming cost V 2 bases and J 5 bases; bases outside gene matches: 5. The length of the CDR3 is 15 residues. CDR1 SSHAT and CDR2 FNYEAQ come from the germline V gene (reference sequence).

V and J are TRBV9 and TRBJ1-3, with D possibly TRBD1 on 5 matching bases. The germline V gene has CDR1 SGDLS and CDR2 YYNGEE. CDR3 length equals 17 residues. V gave up 0 bases and J gave up 0 bases, with 13 bases separating them. CDR3 nucleotides: TGTGCCAGCAGCGTAGACACAGGTCGAAGCTCTGGAAACACCATATATTTT. It specifies CASSVDTGRSSGNTIYF. Supplemented by reference TRBV9 and TRBJ1-3, the full variable domain reads DSGVTQTPKHLITATGQRVTLRCSPRSGDLSVYWYQQSLDQGLQFLIQYYNGEERAKGNILERFSAQQFPDLHSELNLSSLELGDSALYFCASSVDTGRSSGNTIYFGEGSWLTVV.

The chain employs TRBV7-2 and TRBJ2-5, with TRBD1 as a possible D gene (5 bases). Per the germline V gene, CDR1 is SGHTA and CDR2 is FQGNSA. CDR3 size: 16 residues. V was pared by 0 bases and J by 2 bases, with 13 bases between. CDR3 sequence (DNA): TGTGCCAGCAGCTTAGCAAGTCAGGGAAAACAAGAGACCCAGTACTTC. Protein sequence: CASSLASQGKQETQYF.

The rearrangement uses TRBV9 and TRBJ1-2, with D possibly matching TRBD1 (5 bases). The V gene lost 4 bases and the J gene lost 2 bases, with 9 bases spanning the gap. There are 13 residues in the CDR3. Germline values: CDR1 SGDLS, CDR2 YYNGEE. This CDR3 is CASSLGQNYGYTF. CDR3 DNA sequence: TGTGCCAGCAGCCTGGGGCAAAACTATGGCTACACCTTC.

This sequence joins TRBV28 and TRBJ1-2; D possibly corresponds to TRBD1 (6 bases). The CDR3 totals 14 residues. Germline assignment: CDR1 MDHEN and CDR2 SYDVKM. V lost 7 bases to trimming and J lost 3 bases, with 15 bases between them. The CDR3 region has the DNA TGTGCCAGCAACGGCGGGGGGGCCTACTATGGCTACACCTTC. Translating it yields CASNGGGAYYGYTF.

This clone has only one observation. The rearrangement joins TRBV3-1 (or the pseudogene TRBV3-2) to TRBJ2-1; D gene uncertain. CDR1 and CDR2 from the germline V gene are LGHDT and YNNKEL (reference sequence). V was shortened by 0 bases and J by 0 bases, with 9 bases between the two germline ends. The length of the CDR3 is 16 residues. Here the CDR3 reads CASSQEFRNSYNEQFF. The DNA for the CDR3 is TGTGCCAGCAGCCAAGAATTCAGGAACTCCTACAATGAGCAGTTCTTC.